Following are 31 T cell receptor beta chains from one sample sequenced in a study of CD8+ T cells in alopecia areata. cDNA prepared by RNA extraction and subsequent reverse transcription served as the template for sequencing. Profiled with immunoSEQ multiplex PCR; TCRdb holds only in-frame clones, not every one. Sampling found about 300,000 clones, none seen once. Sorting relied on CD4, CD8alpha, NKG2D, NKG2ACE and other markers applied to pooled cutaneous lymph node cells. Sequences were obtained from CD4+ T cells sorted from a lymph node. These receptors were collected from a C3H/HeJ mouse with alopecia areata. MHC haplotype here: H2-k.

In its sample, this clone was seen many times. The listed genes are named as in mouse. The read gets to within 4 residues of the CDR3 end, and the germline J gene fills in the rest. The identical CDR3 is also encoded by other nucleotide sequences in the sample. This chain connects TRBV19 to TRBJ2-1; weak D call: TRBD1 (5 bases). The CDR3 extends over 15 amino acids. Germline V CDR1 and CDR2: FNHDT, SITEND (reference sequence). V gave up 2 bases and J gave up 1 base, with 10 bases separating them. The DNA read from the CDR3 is TGTGCCAGCAGTATTCAGGGCGGGAACTATGCT. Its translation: CASSIQGGNYA. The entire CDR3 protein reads CASSIQGGNYAEQFF.

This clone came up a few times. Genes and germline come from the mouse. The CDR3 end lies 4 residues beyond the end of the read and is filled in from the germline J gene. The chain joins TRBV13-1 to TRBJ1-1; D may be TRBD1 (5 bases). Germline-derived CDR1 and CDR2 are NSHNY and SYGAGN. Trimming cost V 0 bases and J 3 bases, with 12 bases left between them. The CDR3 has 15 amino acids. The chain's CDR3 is CASSDAGGWDTEVFF. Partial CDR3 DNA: TGTGCCAGCAGTGATGCGGGGGGGTGGGACACA.

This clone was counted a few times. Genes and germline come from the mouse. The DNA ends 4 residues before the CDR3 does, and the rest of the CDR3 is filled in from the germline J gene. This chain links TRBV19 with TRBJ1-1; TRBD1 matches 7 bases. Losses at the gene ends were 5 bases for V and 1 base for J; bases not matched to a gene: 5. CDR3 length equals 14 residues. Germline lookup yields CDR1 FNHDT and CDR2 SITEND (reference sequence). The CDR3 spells CASSRGQRNTEVFF. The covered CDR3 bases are TGTGCCAGCAGCCGGGGACAGAGAAACACA.

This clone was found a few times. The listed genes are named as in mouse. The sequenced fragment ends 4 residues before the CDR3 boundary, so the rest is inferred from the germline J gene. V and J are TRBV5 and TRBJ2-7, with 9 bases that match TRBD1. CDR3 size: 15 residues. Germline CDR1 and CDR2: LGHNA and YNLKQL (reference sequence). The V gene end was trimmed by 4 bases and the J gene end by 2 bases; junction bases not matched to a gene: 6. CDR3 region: CASSLPGQGTYEQYF. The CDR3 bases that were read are TGTGCCAGCAGCCTCCCGGGACAGGGCACCTAT.

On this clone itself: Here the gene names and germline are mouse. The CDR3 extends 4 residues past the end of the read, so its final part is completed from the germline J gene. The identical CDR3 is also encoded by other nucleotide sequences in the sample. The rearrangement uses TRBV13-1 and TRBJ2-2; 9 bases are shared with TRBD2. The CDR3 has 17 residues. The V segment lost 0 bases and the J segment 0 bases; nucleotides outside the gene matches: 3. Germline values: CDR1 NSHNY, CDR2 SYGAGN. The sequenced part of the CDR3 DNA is TGTGCCAGCAGTGATGCCTGGGGGGGGGCAAACACCGGG. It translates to CASSDAWGGANTG. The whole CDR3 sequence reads CASSDAWGGANTGQLYF.

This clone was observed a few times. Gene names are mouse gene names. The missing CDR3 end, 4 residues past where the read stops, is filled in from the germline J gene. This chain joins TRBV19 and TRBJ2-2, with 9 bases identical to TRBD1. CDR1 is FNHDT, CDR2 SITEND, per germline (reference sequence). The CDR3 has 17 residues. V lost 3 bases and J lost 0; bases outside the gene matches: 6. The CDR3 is CASSKPGQGANTGQLYF. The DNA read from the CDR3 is TGTGCCAGCAGTAAACCGGGACAGGGAGCAAACACCGGG.

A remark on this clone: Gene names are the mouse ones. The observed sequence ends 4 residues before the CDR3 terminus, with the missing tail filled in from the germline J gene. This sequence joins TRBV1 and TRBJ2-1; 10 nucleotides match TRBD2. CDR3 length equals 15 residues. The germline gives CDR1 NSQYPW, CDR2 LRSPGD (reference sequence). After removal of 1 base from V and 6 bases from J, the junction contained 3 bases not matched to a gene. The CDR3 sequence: CTCSAGLGGSAEQFF. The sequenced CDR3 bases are TGCACCTGCAGTGCAGGACTGGGGGGAAGTGCT.

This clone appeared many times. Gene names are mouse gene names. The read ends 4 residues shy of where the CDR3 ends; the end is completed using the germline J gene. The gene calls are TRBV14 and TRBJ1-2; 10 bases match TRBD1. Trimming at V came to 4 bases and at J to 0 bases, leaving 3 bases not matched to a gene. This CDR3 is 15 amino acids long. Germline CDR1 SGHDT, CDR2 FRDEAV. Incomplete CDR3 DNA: TGTGCCAGCAGTCCAGGACAGGGGGCAAACTCC. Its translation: CASSPGQGANS. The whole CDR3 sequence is CASSPGQGANSDYTF.

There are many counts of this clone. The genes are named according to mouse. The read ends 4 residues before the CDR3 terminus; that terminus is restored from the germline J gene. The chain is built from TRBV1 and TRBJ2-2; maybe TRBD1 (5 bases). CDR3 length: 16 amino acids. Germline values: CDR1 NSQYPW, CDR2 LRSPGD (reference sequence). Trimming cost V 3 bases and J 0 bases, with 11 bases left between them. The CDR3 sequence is CTCSAPRATNTGQLYF. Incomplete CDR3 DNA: TGCACCTGCAGTGCTCCCAGGGCCACAAACACCGGG.

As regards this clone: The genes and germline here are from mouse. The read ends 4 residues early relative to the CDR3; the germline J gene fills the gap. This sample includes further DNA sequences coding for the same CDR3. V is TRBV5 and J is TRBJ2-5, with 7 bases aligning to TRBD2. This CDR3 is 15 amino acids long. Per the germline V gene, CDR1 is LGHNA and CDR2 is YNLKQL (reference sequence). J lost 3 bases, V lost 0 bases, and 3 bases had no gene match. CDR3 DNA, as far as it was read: TGTGCCAGCAGCCAAGAGACGGGGGGGCAAGAC. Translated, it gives CASSQETGGQD. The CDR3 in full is CASSQETGGQDTQYF.

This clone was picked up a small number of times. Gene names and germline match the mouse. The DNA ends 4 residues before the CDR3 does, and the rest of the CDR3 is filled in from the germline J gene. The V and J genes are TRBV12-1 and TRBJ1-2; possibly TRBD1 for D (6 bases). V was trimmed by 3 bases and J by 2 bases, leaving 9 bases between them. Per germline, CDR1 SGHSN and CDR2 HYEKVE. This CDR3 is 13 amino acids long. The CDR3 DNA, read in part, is TGTGCCAGCTCTTGGGGGGGCAACTCC. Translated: CASSWGGNS. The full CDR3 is CASSWGGNSDYTF.

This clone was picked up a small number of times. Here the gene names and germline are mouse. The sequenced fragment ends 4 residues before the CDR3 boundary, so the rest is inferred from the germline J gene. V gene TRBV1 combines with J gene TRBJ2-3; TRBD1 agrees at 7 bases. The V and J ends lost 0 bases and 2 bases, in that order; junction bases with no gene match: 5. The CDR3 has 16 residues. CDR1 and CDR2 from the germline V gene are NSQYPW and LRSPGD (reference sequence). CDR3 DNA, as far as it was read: TGCACCTGCAGTGCAGAGCAACAGGGGTTTGCAGAA. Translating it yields CTCSAEQQGFAE. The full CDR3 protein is CTCSAEQQGFAETLYF.

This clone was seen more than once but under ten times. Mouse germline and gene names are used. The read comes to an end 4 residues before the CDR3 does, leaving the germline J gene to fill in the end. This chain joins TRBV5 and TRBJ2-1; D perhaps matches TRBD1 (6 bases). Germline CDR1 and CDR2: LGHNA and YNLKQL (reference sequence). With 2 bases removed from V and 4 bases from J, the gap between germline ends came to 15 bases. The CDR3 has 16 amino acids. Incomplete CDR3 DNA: TGTGCCAGCAGCCAACAAGGACAGCCACTATATGCT. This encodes CASSQQGQPLYA. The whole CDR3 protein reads CASSQQGQPLYAEQFF.

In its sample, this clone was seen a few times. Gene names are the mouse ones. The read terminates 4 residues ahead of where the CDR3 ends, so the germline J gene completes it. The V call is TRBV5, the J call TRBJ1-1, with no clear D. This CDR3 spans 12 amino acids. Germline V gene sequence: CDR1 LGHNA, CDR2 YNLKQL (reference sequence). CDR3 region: CASSQAVTEVFF. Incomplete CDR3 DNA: TGTGCCAGCAGCCAGGCAGTAACA.

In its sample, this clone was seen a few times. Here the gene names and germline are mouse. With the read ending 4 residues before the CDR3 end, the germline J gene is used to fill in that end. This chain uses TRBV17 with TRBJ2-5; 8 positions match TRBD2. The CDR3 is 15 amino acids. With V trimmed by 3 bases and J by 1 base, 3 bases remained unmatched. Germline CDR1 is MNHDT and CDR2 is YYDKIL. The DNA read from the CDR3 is TGTGCTAGCAGTAGTGGGGGGGGCGACCAAGAC. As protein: CASSSGGGDQD. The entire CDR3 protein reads CASSSGGGDQDTQYF. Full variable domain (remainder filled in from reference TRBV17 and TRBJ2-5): DTTVKQNPRYKLARVGKPVNLICSQTMNHDTMYWYQKKPNQAPKLLLFYYDKILNREADTFEKFQSSRPNNSFCSLYIGSAGLEYSAMYLCASSSGGGDQDTQYFGPGTRLLVL.

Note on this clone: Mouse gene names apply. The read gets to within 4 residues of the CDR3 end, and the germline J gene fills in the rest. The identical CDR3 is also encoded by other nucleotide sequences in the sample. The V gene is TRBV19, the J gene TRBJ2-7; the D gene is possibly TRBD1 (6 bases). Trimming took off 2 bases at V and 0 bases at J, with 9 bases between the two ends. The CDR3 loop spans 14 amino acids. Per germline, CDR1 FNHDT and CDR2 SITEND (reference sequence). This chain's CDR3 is CASSIRDISYEQYF. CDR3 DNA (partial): TGTGCCAGCAGTATCCGGGACATCTCCTAT. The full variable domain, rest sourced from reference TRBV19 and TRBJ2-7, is GGIITQTPKFLIGQEGQKLTLKCQQNFNHDTMYWYRQDSGKGLRLIYYSITENDLQKGDLSEGYDASREKKSSFSLTVTSAQKNEMAVFLCASSIRDISYEQYFGPGTRLTVL.

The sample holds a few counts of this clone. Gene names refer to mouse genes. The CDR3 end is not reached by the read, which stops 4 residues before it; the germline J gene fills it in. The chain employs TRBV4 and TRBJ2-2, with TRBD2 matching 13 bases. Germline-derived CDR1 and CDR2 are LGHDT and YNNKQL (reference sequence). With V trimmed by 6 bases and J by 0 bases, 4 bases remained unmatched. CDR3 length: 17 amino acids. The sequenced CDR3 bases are TGTGCCAGCAGGCCGGACTGGGGGGGCGCAAACACCGGG. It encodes CASRPDWGGANTG. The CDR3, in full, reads CASRPDWGGANTGQLYF.

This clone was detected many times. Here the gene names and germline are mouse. CDR3 DNA (partial): TGTGCCAGCTCTCTCGCGCCAGGGGGCTACTCC. It translates to CASSLAPGGYS. The entire CDR3 sequence reads CASSLAPGGYSDYTF. This chain joins TRBV12-1 and TRBJ1-2; TRBD1 aligns across 8 bases. The CDR3 end falls 4 residues outside the read, so it is completed with the germline J gene. The length of the CDR3 is 15 residues. The germline V gene has CDR1 SGHSN and CDR2 HYEKVE. J lost 3 bases, V lost 0 bases, and 5 bases had no gene match.

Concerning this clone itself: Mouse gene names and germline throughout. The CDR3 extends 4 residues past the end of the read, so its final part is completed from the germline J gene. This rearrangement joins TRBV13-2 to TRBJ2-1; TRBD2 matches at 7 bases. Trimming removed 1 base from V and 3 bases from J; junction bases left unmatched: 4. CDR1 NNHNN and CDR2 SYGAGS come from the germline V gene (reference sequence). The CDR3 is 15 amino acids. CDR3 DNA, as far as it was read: TGTGCCAGCGGTGATCCCTGGGGGATCTATGCT. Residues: CASGDPWGIYA. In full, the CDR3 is CASGDPWGIYAEQFF.

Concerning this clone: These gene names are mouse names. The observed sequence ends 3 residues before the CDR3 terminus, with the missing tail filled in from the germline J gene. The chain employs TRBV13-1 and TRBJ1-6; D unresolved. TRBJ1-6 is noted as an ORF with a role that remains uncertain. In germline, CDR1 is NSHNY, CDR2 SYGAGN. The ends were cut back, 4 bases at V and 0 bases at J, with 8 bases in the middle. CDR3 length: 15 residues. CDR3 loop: CASSSDTSYNSPLYF. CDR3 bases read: TGTGCCAGCAGTTCCGACACTTCCTATAATTCGCCC.

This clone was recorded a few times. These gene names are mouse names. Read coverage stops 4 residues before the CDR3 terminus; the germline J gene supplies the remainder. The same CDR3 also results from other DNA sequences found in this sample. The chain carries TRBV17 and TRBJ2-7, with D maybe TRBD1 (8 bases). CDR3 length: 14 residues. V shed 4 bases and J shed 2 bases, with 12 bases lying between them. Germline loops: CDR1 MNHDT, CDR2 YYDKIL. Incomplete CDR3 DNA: TGTGCTAGCAGTACCACAGGGGGGGCCTAT. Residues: CASSTTGGAY. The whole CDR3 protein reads CASSTTGGAYEQYF.

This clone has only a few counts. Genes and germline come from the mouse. CDR3: CTCSGRTGGAGQLYF. The CDR3 bases that were read are TGCACCTGCAGTGGGAGGACAGGGGGCGCCGGG. The rearrangement uses TRBV1 and TRBJ2-2, with 11 bases lining up with TRBD1. The read falls 4 residues short of the CDR3 end, and the missing part is taken from the germline J gene. This CDR3 contains 15 residues. The germline CDR1 and CDR2 sequences are NSQYPW and LRSPGD (reference sequence). Trimming took 4 bases from V and 6 from J; bases not matched to a gene: 4.

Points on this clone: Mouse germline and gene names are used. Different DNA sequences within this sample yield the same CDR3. The CDR3 loop reads CTCSAGDTYEQYF. The DNA read from the CDR3 is TGCACCTGCAGTGCGGGGGACACCTAT. V usage is TRBV1 and J usage is TRBJ2-7, with D perhaps TRBD1 (6 bases). The CDR3 end lies 4 residues beyond the end of the read and is filled in from the germline J gene. Germline V lookup: CDR1 NSQYPW, CDR2 LRSPGD (reference sequence). Trimming shortened V by 3 bases and J by 2 bases, and 8 bases separated the two germline ends. The CDR3 loop spans 13 amino acids.

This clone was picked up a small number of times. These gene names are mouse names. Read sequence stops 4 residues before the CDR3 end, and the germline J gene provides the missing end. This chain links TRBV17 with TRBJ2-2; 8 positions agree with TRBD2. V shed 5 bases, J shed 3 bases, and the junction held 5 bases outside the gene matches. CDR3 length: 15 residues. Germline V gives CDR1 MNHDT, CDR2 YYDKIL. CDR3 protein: CASSLGGRDTGQLYF. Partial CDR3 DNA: TGTGCTAGCAGTTTGGGGGGGAGAGACACCGGG. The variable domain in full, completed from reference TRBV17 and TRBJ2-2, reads DTTVKQNPRYKLARVGKPVNLICSQTMNHDTMYWYQKKPNQAPKLLLFYYDKILNREADTFEKFQSSRPNNSFCSLYIGSAGLEYSAMYLCASSLGGRDTGQLYFGEGSKLTVL.

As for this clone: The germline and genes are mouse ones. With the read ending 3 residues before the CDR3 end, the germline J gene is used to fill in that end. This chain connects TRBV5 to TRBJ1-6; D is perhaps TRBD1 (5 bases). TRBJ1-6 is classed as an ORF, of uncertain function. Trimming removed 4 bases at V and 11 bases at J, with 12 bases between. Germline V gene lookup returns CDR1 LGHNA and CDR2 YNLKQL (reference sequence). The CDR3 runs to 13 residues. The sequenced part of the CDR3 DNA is TGTGCCAGCAGCCCACTGGGGGTGACGCCC. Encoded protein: CASSPLGVTP. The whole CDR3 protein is CASSPLGVTPLYF.

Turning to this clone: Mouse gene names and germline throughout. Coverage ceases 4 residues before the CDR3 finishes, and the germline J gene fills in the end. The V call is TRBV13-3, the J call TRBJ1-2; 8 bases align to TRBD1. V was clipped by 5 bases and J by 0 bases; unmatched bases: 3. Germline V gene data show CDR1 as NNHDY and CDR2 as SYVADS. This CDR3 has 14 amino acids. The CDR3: CASRRDRTNSDYTF. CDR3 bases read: TGTGCCAGCAGACGGGACAGGACAAACTCC.

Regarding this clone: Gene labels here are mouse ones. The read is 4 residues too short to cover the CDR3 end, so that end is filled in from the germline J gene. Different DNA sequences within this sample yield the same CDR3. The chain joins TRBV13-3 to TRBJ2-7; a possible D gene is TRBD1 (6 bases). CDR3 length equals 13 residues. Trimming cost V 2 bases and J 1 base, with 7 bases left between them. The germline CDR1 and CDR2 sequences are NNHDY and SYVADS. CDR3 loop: CASSEGQSYEQYF. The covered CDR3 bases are TGTGCCAGCAGTGAGGGACAATCCTAT.

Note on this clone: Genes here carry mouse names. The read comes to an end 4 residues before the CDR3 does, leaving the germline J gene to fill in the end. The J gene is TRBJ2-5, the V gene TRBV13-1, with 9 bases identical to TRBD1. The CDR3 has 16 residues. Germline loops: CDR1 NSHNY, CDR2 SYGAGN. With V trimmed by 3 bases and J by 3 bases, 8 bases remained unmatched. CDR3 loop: CASSGSTGTGQDTQYF. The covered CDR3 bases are TGTGCCAGCAGTGGATCAACCGGGACAGGGCAAGAC.

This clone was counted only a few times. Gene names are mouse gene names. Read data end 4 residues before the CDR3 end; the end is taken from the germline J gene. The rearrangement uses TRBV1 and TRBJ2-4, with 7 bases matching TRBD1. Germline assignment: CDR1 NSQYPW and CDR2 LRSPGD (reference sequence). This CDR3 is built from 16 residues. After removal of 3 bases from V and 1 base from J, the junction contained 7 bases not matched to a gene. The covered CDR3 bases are TGCACCTGCAGTGCGCCAACAGGGGACCGTCAAAAC. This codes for CTCSAPTGDRQN. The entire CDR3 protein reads CTCSAPTGDRQNTLYF.

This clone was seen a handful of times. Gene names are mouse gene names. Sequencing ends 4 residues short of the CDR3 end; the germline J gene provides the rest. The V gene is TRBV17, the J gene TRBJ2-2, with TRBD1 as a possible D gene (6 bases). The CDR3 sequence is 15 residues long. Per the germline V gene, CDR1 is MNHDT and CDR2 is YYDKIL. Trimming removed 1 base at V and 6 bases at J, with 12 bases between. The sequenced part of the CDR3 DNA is TGTGCTAGCAGTAGAGGAAGAAAGGGGGCCGGG. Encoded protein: CASSRGRKGAG. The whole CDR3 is CASSRGRKGAGQLYF.

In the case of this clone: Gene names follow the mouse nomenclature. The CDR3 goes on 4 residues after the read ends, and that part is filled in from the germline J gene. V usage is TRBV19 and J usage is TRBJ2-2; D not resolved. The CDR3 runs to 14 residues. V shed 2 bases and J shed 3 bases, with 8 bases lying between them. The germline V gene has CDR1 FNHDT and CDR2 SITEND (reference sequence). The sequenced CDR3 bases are TGTGCCAGCAGTATGGGTTTGGACACCGGG. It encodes CASSMGLDTG. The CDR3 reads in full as CASSMGLDTGQLYF.